This T cell receptor (beta chain) was observed in a study of shared clonotypes between healthy human individuals. Broader study findings: An anticipated effect of sequencing depth on clonotype sharing among donors was recognized. Clonotypes that were shared across a few donors made up roughly 5% of naive CD4 clonotypes.

Comment on this clone: No antigen is known for it.

Measured with immunoSEQ multiplex PCR; TCRdb has only the in-frame clones, and not every one. The sample holds more than 500,000 clones; 95% to 96% are singletons and the top ten take approximately 0.06%. Per the germline V gene, CDR1 is GTSNPN and CDR2 is SVGIG (reference sequence). The CDR3 has 16 amino acids. Trimming removed 5 bases from V and 8 bases from J; junction bases left unmatched: 14. The material sequenced was naive CD4+ T cells sorted from blood. Subset meaning: CD45RA+ positively selected. This chain connects TRBV30 to TRBJ2-2; 10 bases line up with TRBD2. The source is a woman in her twenties or thirties in good health. The CDR3: CAWFYGLADHYGELFF. The CDR3 region has the DNA TGTGCCTGGTTTTACGGACTAGCGGATCATTATGGGGAGCTGTTTTTT. The full variable domain, in which reference TRBV30 and TRBJ2-2 provide the parts outside the CDR3, is SQTIHQWPATLVQPVGSPLSLECTVEGTSNPNLYWYRQAAGRGLQLLFYSVGIGQISSEVPQNLSASRPQDRQFILSSKKLLLSDSGFYLCAWFYGLADHYGELFFGEGSRLTVL.